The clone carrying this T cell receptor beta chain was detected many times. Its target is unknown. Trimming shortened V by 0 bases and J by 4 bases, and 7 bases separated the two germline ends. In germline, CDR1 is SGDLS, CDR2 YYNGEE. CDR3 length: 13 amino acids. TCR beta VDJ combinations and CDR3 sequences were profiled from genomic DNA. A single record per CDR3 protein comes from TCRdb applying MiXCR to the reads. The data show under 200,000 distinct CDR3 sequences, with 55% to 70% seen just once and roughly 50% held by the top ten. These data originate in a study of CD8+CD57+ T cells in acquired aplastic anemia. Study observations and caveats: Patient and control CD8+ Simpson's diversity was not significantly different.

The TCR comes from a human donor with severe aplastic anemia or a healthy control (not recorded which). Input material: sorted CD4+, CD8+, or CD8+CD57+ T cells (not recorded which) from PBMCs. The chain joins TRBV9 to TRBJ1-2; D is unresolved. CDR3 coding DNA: TGTGCCAGCAGCGTAGGGTCCCTCTATGGCTACACCTTC. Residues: CASSVGSLYGYTF.